This T cell receptor beta chain was identified in a study of T cells in Graves' hyperthyroidism and ophthalmopathy. Study at large: Peripheral blood was taken when the disease was first diagnosed, before any treatment began. General observations from the study: Peripheral blood also featured most of the thyroid clonotypes expanded above 0.001.

The CDR3 extends over 15 amino acids. The V segment lost 2 bases and the J segment 10 bases; nucleotides outside the gene matches: 13. The germline V gene has CDR1 SGHVS and CDR2 FQNEAQ. RNA transcripts gave rise to amplified TCR beta CDR3 regions. HTBI primers were employed in a first-round RT-PCR of the TCR CDR3. TCRdb called the multiplex PCR reads again in MiXCR, with one record for every CDR3 protein. Seen here are approximately 870,000 distinct CDR3 sequences, over 35% observed once, and the top ten hold 7.5% to 9.5%. Comment on this clonotype: No antigen is known for it.

Newly diagnosed patients aged 18 to 65 had hyperthyroidism of under 2 months' duration. Clinicians diagnosed patients from clinical symptoms, serum thyroxine and TRAb, thyroid ultrasound and orbital computed tomography. The specimen was blood. The sequence was collected from a man aged 18 to 30 with Graves' hyperthyroidism. The V gene is TRBV7-8, the J gene TRBJ1-1, with 7 bases that match TRBD1. The CDR3 DNA sequence: TGTGCCAGCAGCTTACGGACAGGCCCCCCATCGGGAGCTTTCTTT. Its translation is CASSLRTGPPSGAFF.